The 15 T cell receptor beta chains in this list originate from one sample, sequenced in a study of T-cell memory formation after mild COVID-19. TCRdb re-derived calls from the 5' RACE reads in MiXCR, one entry per CDR3 protein. The table includes 470,000 or so distinct CDR3 sequences, around a sixth detected once. The specimen sequenced was PBMCs or a T cell subset sorted from them (not recorded which). These receptors were taken from an adult woman who had mild COVID-19 (a few samples of this study predate the infection). Cell type and time point are not known.

This clonotype occurred a few times. The chain uses TRBV2 and TRBJ2-7, with 9 positions matching TRBD2. CDR3 length: 14 amino acids. In germline, CDR1 is SNHLY, CDR2 FYNNEI. The junction had 4 bases not matched to a gene; V was cut back by 2 bases and J by 5 bases. CDR3 sequence: CASSESSGAHEQYF. The DNA of the CDR3 is TGTGCCAGCAGTGAATCTAGCGGGGCCCACGAGCAGTACTTC.

This clonotype came up a few times. The rearrangement uses TRBV12-3 or TRBV12-4 and TRBJ2-5; possibly TRBD2 for D (6 bases). CDR3 length: 14 residues. The ends were cut back, 5 bases at V and 5 bases at J, with 15 bases in the middle. CDR3 in DNA: TGTGCCAGCAGTGATCTTGGAGGGCTCGAGACCCAGTACTTC. This gives the protein CASSDLGGLETQYF.

This clonotype appeared a few times. The chain combines TRBV9 with TRBJ2-1, with TRBD1 matching over 7 bases. Germline V gene sequence: CDR1 SGDLS, CDR2 YYNGEE. V dropped 3 bases and J dropped 1; count of bases not matched to a gene: 4. The CDR3 consists of 15 residues. CDR3 in DNA: TGTGCCAGCAGCGCCACGGGACAGTCCTACAATGAGCAGTTCTTC. Its protein product is CASSATGQSYNEQFF.

The chain links TRBV12-3 or TRBV12-4 to TRBJ2-3, with D hard to call. The CDR3 length is 12 residues. Between the trimmed V and J ends, which lost 6 bases and 6 bases, there was a span of 10 bases. The CDR3 region is CASSYYLDTQYF. CDR3 coding DNA: TGTGCCAGCAGCTACTATCTTGATACGCAGTATTTT.

The chain employs TRBV27 and TRBJ2-7; D is unclear. The CDR3 loop spans 14 amino acids. Trimming removed 4 bases from V and 6 bases from J, with 16 bases in between. The germline V gene has CDR1 MNHEY and CDR2 SMNVEV (reference sequence). The CDR3 bases are TGTGCCAGCAGTTGGGATGGGCGTTCCGCCGAGCAGTACTTC. Its translation is CASSWDGRSAEQYF.

This clonotype was counted once. The rearrangement joins TRBV20-1 to TRBJ1-5; D is unresolved. From germline, CDR1 is DFQATT and CDR2 SNEGSKA (reference sequence). The CDR3 contains 14 residues. V lost 1 base, J lost 2 bases, and 9 bases lay in between. The CDR3 nucleotides read TGCAGTGCTAGAGGCAGCATAGGCAATCAGCCCCAGCATTTT. This codes for CSARGSIGNQPQHF.

The sample holds a few counts of this clonotype. CDR3 DNA sequence: TGTGCCAGCAGCCGCACGGGAGCGGGGGGGGAGCAGTTCTTC. Encoded protein: CASSRTGAGGEQFF. The chain joins TRBV3-1 to TRBJ2-1, with 10 bases fitting TRBD2. Germline CDR1 LGHDT, CDR2 YNNKEL (reference sequence). V lost 4 bases and J lost 10; bases outside the gene matches: 7. This CDR3 has 14 amino acids.

This clonotype appeared a few times. This rearrangement joins TRBV2 to TRBJ1-1; 8 bases agree with TRBD1. The trim removed 6 bases at V and 1 base at J, leaving 7 bases unmatched. The CDR3 consists of 15 residues. The V gene's germline CDR1 is SNHLY and CDR2 FYNNEI. This CDR3 is CASSQRTGPNTEAFF. CDR3 coding DNA: TGTGCCAGCAGCCAGAGGACAGGGCCGAACACTGAAGCTTTCTTT.

The table lists this clonotype with a few counts. The genes are TRBV29-1 and TRBJ2-7; TRBD1 aligns across 7 bases. CDR1 is SQVTM and CDR2 is ANQGSEA in the germline V gene. The CDR3 runs to 13 residues. Trimming removed 6 bases from V and 1 base from J; junction bases left unmatched: 6. CDR3 nucleotide sequence: TGCAGCGTCGGGGACAGTTTTTCCTACGAGCAGTACTTC. Translating it yields CSVGDSFSYEQYF.

This clonotype has a count of ten or more. The chain couples TRBV11-3 to TRBJ2-7; 12 nucleotides match TRBD2. V lost 1 base to trimming and J lost 0 bases; unmatched junction nucleotides: 1. There are 16 residues in the CDR3. Germline-derived CDR1 and CDR2 are SGHNT and YENEEA. The CDR3: CASSLGLAGDSYEQYF. For the CDR3, the DNA is TGTGCCAGCAGCTTAGGACTAGCGGGAGACTCCTACGAGCAGTACTTC.

V usage is TRBV18 and J usage is TRBJ2-3; tentatively, D is TRBD1 or TRBD2 (5 bases each). V was trimmed by 5 bases and J by 1 base, leaving 10 bases between them. CDR3 size: 14 residues. Germline values: CDR1 KGHSH, CDR2 LQKENI. CDR3 nucleotide sequence: TGTGCCAGCTCAGAGGGGATGGGCACAGATACGCAGTATTTT. Its protein is CASSEGMGTDTQYF.

This clonotype showed up just a few times. This sequence joins TRBV9 and TRBJ2-3; D may be TRBD2 (5 bases). Germline V gene data show CDR1 as SGDLS and CDR2 as YYNGEE. Trimming removed 3 bases at V and 2 bases at J, with 16 bases between. There are 16 residues in the CDR3. CDR3 protein: CASSAWTGPTTDTQYF. CDR3 in DNA: TGTGCCAGCAGCGCGTGGACTGGGCCGACCACAGATACGCAGTATTTT.

A few counts support this clonotype. The V call is TRBV6-5, the J call TRBJ2-2, with 12 positions matching TRBD2. V shed 5 bases, J shed 4 bases, and the junction held 11 bases outside the gene matches. The CDR3 spans 18 residues. Germline values: CDR1 MNHEY, CDR2 SVGAGI. The CDR3 spells CASSPPSGGALVTGELFF. The CDR3 DNA sequence: TGTGCCAGCAGTCCTCCTAGCGGGGGGGCCTTGGTCACCGGGGAGCTGTTTTTT.

This clonotype turned up a few times. The chain joins TRBV6-5 to TRBJ2-7; unclear D gene. Per the germline V gene, CDR1 is MNHEY and CDR2 is SVGAGI. The CDR3 length is 16 residues. Between the trimmed V and J ends, which lost 6 bases and 0 bases, there was a span of 18 bases. The CDR3 DNA follows: TGTGCCAGCAGCGGATGGAGAGGATTGGGCTCCTACGAGCAGTACTTC. Protein sequence: CASSGWRGLGSYEQYF.

This chain joins TRBV5-6 and TRBJ2-7; D is possibly TRBD1 or TRBD2 (5 bases each). This CDR3 is 11 amino acids long. The germline V gene has CDR1 SGHDT and CDR2 YYEEEE. The germline V and J ends were trimmed by 3 bases and 9 bases, with 10 bases remaining between them. The CDR3 DNA is TGTGCCAGCAGCTCATCGGGACGGCAGTACTTC. As protein: CASSSSGRQYF. Full variable domain (remainder filled in from reference TRBV5-6 and TRBJ2-7): DAGVTQSPTHLIKTRGQQVTLRCSPKSGHDTVSWYQQALGQGPQFIFQYYEEEERQRGNFPDRFSGHQFPNYSSELNVNALLLGDSALYLCASSSSGRQYFGPGTRLTVT.